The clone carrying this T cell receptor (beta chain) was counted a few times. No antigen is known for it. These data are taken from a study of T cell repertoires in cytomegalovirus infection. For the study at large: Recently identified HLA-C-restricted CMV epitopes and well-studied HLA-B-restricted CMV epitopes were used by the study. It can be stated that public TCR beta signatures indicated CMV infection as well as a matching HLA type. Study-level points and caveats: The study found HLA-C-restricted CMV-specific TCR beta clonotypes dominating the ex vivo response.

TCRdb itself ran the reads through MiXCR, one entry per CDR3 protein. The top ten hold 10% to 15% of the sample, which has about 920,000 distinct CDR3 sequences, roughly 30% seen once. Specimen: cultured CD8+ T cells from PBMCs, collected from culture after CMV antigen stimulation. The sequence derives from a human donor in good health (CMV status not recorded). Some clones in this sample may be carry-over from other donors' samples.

The CDR3 DNA is TGTGCCAGTAGTAAACTCTACACGGATCAGCCCCAGCATTTT. Translating gives CASSKLYTDQPQHF. The V gene is TRBV19, the J gene TRBJ1-5; no firm D call. V was cut by 4 bases and J by 5 bases, with 12 bases left in between. This CDR3 is built from 14 residues. CDR1 LNHDA and CDR2 SQIVND come from the germline V gene (reference sequence).